The entry below describes one T cell receptor (beta chain). What it binds is not known. This CDR3 comprises 15 residues. The germline gives CDR1 LGHNA, CDR2 YSLEER. V lost 1 base and J lost 8, with 15 bases in between. The data were produced by immunoSEQ multiplex PCR, yet TCRdb's version contains in-frame clones alone and is incomplete. The sample comprises about 160,000 clones, roughly nine tenths of which are singletons, and around 5% rests with the top ten. This specimen comes from a study of cytomegalovirus exposure and HLA in healthy donors. Study-wide results and caveats: 150 to 200 TCR beta chains were listed as cytomegalovirus-associated.

Sequenced material: PBMCs. This receptor was taken from a woman aged 30 to 39 in good health and CMV-seronegative. This rearrangement joins TRBV4-3 to TRBJ2-1; D gene uncertain. CDR3 sequence: CASSQVGVYKDEQFF. The CDR3 nucleotides read TGCGCCAGCAGCCAAGTTGGGGTATACAAGGATGAGCAGTTCTTC.